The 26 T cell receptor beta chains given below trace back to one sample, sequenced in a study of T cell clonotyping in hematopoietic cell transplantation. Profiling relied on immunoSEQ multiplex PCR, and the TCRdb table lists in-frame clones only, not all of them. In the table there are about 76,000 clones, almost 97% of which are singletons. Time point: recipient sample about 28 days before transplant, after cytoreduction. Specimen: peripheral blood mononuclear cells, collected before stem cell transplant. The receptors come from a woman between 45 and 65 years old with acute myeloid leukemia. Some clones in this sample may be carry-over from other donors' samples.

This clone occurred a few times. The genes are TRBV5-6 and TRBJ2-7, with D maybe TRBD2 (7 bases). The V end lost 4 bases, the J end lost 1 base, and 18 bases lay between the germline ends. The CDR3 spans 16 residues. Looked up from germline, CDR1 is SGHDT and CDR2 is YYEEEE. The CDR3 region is CASSALPGGLSYEQYF. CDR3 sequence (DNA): TGTGCCAGCAGCGCCCTCCCGGGGGGCTTGTCCTACGAGCAGTACTTC.

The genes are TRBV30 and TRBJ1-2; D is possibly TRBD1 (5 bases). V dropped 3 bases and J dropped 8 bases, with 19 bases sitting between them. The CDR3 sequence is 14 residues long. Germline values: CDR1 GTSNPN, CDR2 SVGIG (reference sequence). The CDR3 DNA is TGTGCCTGGAGGGGTAGGGGTGGCCAAGGCGGCTACACCTTC. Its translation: CAWRGRGGQGGYTF.

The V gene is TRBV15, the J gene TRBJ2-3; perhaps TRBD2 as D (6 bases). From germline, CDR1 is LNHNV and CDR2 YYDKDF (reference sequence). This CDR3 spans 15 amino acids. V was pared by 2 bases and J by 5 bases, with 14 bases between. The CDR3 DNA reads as TGTGCCACCAGCAGAATCGGGACGGAGGGAGATACGCAGTATTTT. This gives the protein CATSRIGTEGDTQYF.

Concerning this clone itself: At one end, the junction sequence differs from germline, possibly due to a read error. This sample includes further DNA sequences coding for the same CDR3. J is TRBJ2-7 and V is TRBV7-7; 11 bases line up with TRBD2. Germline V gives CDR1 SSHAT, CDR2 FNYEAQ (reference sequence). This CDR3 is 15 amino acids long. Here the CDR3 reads CASSVGTSGSYEQYF. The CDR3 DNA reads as TGTGCTAGCAGCGTCGGGACTAGCGGTTCCTACGAGCAGTACTTC.

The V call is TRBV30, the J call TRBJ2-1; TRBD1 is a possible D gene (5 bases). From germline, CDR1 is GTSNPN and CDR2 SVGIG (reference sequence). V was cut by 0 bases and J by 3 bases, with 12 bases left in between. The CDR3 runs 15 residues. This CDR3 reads CAWSVGVRDYNEQFF. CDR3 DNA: TGTGCCTGGAGTGTAGGAGTCAGGGACTACAATGAGCAGTTCTTC.

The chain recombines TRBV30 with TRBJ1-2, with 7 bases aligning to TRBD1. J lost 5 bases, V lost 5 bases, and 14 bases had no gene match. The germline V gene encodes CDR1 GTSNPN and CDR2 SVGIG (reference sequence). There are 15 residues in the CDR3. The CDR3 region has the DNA TGTGCCTGGGGGGAGGTTCGGACAGGCATTTATGGCTACACCTTC. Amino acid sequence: CAWGEVRTGIYGYTF.

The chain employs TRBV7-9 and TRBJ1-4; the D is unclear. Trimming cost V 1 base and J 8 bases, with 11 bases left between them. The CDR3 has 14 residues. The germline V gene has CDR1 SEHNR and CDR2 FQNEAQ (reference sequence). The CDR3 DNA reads TGTGCCAGCAGCTTAGGGTCGGGAAGGGAAAAACTGTTTTTT. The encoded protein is CASSLGSGREKLFF.

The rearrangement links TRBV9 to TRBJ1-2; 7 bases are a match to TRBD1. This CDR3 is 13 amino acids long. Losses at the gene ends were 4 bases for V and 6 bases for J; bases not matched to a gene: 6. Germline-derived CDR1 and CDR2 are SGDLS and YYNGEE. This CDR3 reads CASSSRDSDGYTF. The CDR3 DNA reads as TGTGCCAGCAGCTCCCGGGACAGCGATGGCTACACCTTC.

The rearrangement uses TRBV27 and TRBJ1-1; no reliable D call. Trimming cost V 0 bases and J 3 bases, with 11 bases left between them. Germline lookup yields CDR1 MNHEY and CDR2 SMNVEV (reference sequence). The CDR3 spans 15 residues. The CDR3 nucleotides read TGTGCCAGCAGTTTATCGACGCGGGTGCACACTGAAGCTTTCTTT. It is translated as CASSLSTRVHTEAFF.

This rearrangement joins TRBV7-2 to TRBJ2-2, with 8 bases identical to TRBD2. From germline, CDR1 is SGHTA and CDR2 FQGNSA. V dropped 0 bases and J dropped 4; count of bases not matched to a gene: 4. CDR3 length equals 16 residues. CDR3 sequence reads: CASSLAAGAITGELFF. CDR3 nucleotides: TGTGCCAGCAGCTTAGCAGCGGGGGCTATCACCGGGGAGCTGTTTTTT. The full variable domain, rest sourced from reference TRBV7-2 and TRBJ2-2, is GAGVSQSPSNKVTEKGKDVELRCDPISGHTALYWYRQSLGQGLEFLIYFQGNSAPDKSGLPSDRFSAERTGGSVSTLTIQRTQQEDSAVYLCASSLAAGAITGELFFGEGSRLTVL.

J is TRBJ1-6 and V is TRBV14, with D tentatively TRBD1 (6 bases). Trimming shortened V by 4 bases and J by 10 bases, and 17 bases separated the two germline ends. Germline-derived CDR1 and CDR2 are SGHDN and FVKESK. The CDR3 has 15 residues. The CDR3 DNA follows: TGTGCCAGCAGCCTCAGGGGAGGCAGGGACTCACCCCTCCACTTT. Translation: CASSLRGGRDSPLHF.

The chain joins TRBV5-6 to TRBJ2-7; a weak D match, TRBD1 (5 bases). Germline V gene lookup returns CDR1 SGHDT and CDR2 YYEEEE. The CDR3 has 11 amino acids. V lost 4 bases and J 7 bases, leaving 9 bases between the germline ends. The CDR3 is CASSLAGEQYF. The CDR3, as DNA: TGTGCCAGCAGCCTTGCAGGGGAGCAGTACTTC.

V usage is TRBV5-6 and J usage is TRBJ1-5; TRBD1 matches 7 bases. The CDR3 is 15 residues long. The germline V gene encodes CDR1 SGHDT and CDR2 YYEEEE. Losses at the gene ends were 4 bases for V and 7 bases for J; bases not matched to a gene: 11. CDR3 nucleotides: TGTGCCAGCAGCGGGGGGCTCCAGGGGGAGCAGCCCCAGCATTTT. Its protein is CASSGGLQGEQPQHF. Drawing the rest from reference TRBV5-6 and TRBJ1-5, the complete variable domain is DAGVTQSPTHLIKTRGQQVTLRCSPKSGHDTVSWYQQALGQGPQFIFQYYEEEERQRGNFPDRFSGHQFPNYSSELNVNALLLGDSALYLCASSGGLQGEQPQHFGDGTRLSIL.

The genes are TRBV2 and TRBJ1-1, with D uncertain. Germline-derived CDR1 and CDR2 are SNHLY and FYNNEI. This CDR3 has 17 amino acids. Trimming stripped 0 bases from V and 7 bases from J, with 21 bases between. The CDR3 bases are TGTGCCAGCAGTGAAGCCCCTCAGGTAGACCGAATCGGTGAAGCTTTCTTT. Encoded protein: CASSEAPQVDRIGEAFF. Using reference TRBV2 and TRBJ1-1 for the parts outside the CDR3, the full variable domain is EPEVTQTPSHQVTQMGQEVILRCVPISNHLYFYWYRQILGQKVEFLVSFYNNEISEKSEIFDDQFSVERPDGSNFTLKIRSTKLEDSAMYFCASSEAPQVDRIGEAFFGQGTRLTVV.

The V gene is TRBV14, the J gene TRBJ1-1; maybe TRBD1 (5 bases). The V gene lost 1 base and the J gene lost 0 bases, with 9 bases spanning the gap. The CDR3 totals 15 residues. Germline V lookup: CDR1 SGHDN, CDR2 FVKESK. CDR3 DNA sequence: TGTGCCAGCAGCCAAGGCGACAGCTTGAACACTGAAGCTTTCTTT. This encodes CASSQGDSLNTEAFF. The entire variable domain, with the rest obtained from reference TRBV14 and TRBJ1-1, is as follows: EAGVTQFPSHSVIEKGQTVTLRCDPISGHDNLYWYRRVMGKEIKFLLHFVKESKQDESGMPNNRFLAERTGGTYSTLKVQPAELEDSGVYFCASSQGDSLNTEAFFGQGTRLTVV.

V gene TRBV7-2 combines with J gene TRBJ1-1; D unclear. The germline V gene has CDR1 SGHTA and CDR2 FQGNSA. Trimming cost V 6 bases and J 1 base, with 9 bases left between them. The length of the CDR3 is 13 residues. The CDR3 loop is CASRIDGNTEAFF. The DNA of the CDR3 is TGTGCCAGCAGAATAGACGGGAACACTGAAGCTTTCTTT.

This CDR3 is CASGGASYEQFF. In DNA form, the CDR3 reads TGTGCCAGCGGGGGGGCTTCCTATGAGCAGTTCTTC. V and J are TRBV5-4 and TRBJ2-1; a possible D gene is TRBD2 (7 bases). V lost 7 bases, J lost 8 bases, and 13 bases lay in between. The CDR3 runs 12 residues. The germline V gene has CDR1 SGHNT and CDR2 YYREEE (reference sequence).

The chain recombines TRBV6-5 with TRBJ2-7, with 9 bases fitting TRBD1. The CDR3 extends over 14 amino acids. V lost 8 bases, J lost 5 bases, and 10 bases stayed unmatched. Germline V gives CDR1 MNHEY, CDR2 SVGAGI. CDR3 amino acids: CASSRDRVFDEQYF. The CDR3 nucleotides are TGTGCCAGCTCCCGGGACAGGGTTTTTGACGAGCAGTACTTC.

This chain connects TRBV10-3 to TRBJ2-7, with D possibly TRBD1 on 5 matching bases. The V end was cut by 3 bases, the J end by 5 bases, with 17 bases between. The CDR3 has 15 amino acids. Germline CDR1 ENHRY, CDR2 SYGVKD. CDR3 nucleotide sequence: TGTGCCATCAGTGATTGGGGCAGGGTAGTGGACGAGCAGTACTTC. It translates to CAISDWGRVVDEQYF.

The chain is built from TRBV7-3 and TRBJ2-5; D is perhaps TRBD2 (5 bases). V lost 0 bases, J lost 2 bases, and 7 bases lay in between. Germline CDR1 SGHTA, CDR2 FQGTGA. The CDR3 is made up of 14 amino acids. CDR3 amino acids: CASSLTPGQETQYF. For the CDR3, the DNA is TGTGCCAGCAGCTTAACCCCGGGACAAGAGACCCAGTACTTC.

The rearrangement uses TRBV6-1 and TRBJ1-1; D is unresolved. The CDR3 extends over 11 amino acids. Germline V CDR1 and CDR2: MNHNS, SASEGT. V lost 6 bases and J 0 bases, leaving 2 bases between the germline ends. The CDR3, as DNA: TGTGCCAGCAGGGTGAACACTGAAGCTTTCTTT. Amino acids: CASRVNTEAFF.

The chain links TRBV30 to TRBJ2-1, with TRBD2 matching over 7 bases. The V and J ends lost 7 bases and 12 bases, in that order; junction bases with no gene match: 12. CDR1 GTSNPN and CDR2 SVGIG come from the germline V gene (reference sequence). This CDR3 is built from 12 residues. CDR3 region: CAYTPLATTQFF. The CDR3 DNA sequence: TGTGCCTATACCCCACTAGCGACCACGCAGTTCTTC.

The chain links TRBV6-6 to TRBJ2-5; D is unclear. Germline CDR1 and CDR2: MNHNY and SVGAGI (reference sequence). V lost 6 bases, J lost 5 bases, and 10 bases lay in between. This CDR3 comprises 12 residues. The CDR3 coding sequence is TGTGCCAGCAGCCCAATCATTGAGACCCAGTACTTC. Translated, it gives CASSPIIETQYF.

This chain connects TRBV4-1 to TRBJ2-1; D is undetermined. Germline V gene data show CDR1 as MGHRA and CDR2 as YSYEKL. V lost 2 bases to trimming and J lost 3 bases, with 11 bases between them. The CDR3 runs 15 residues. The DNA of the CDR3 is TGCGCCAGCAGCCAATCGGAGCGTCTCTACAATGAGCAGTTCTTC. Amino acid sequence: CASSQSERLYNEQFF.

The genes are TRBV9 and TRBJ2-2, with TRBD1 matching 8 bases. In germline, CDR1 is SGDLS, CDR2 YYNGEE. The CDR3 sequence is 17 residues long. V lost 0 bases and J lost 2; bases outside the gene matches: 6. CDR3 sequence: CASSVAAGQVNTGELFF. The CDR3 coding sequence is TGTGCCAGCAGCGTAGCGGCGGGACAGGTCAACACCGGGGAGCTGTTTTTT.

The CDR3 loop reads CASSSEGLADSYEQYF. The CDR3 DNA reads TGTGCCAGCAGCTCAGAGGGACTAGCGGACTCCTACGAGCAGTACTTC. The chain combines TRBV5-6 with TRBJ2-7, with 11 bases aligning to TRBD2. Per germline, CDR1 SGHDT and CDR2 YYEEEE. V was clipped by 3 bases and J by 0 bases; unmatched bases: 5. The CDR3 extends over 16 amino acids. Drawing the rest from reference TRBV5-6 and TRBJ2-7, the complete variable domain is DAGVTQSPTHLIKTRGQQVTLRCSPKSGHDTVSWYQQALGQGPQFIFQYYEEEERQRGNFPDRFSGHQFPNYSSELNVNALLLGDSALYLCASSSEGLADSYEQYFGPGTRLTVT.